This entry describes one T cell receptor (beta chain). Antigen: not known. Both 60 Vbeta primers and 13 Jbeta primers went into the PCR. Sequencing used immunoSEQ multiplex PCR; TCRdb keeps in-frame clones, though not all of them. The table lists some 200,000 clones, around 79% of them singletons. CDR1 and CDR2 (germline): KGHSH, LQKENI. Trimming cost V 5 bases and J 4 bases; bases outside gene matches: 1. This CDR3 comprises 13 residues. These data belong to a study of cytomegalovirus exposure and HLA in healthy donors. The overall study: The study placed about 81% of its approximately 400 genotyped donors in the Caucasian-associated ancestry cluster.

Overall study findings and caveats: Most subjects' HLA-A and HLA-B alleles were reportedly predicted from TCR beta sequences. V- and J-gene trimming in TCR beta was tied to a missense DCLRE1C variant by an analysis performed later. When the data were analyzed later, several of the most significant clusters appeared to be linked to common viral pathogens.

The rearrangement joins TRBV18 to TRBJ1-4, with TRBD1 matching 7 bases. The source of this sequence is a girl aged 5 to 17 in good health and CMV-seropositive. Specimen: PBMCs. CDR3 nucleotide sequence: TGTGCCAGCTCATGGGACAGTAATGAAAAACTGTTTTTT. This encodes CASSWDSNEKLFF.